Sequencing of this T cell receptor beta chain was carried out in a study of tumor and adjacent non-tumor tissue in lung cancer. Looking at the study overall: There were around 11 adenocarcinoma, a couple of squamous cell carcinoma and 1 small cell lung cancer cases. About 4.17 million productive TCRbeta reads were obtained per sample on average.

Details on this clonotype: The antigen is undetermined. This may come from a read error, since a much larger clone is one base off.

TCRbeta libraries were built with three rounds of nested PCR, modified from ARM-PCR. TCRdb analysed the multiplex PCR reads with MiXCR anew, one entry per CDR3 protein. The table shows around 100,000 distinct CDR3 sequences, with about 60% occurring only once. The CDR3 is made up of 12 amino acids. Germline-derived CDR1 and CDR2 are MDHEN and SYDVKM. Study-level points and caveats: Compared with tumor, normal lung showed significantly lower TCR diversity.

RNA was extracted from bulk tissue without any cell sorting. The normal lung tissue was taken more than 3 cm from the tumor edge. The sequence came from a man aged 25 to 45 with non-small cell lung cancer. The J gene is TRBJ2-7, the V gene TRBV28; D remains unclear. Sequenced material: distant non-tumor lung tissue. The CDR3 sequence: CTSSLTTYEQYF. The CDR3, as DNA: TGTACCAGCAGTTTAACGACCTACGAGCAGTACTTC.